This TCR beta chain was recovered during a study of T cell responses to AZD1222 COVID-19 vaccine. Study-level points and caveats: Variant regions that are unmutated are reportedly the target of nearly half of spike-specific TCRs. At baseline, seropositivity was found in only a handful of AZD1222 recipients. Repertoires were collected only later (after the peak T cell response had occurred).

Some clones are missing from TCRdb's copy, which holds only in-frame ones; the method was immunoSEQ multiplex PCR. The data contain roughly 150,000 clones, roughly 88% of them singletons. About this clone itself: The target antigen is unknown.

The germline V gene has CDR1 SGHTA and CDR2 FQGNSA. V shed 1 base and J shed 0 bases, with 11 bases lying between them. The CDR3 sequence is 16 residues long. Specimen: peripheral blood, collected 28 days after the second AZD1222 dose. This receptor was taken from an adult who received the AZD1222 COVID-19 vaccine. V usage is TRBV7-2 and J usage is TRBJ2-3, with D unclear. The CDR3 bases are TGTGCCAGCAGCTTAGTCGTGGGCCTCAGCACAGATACGCAGTATTTT. Translated, it gives CASSLVVGLSTDTQYF.